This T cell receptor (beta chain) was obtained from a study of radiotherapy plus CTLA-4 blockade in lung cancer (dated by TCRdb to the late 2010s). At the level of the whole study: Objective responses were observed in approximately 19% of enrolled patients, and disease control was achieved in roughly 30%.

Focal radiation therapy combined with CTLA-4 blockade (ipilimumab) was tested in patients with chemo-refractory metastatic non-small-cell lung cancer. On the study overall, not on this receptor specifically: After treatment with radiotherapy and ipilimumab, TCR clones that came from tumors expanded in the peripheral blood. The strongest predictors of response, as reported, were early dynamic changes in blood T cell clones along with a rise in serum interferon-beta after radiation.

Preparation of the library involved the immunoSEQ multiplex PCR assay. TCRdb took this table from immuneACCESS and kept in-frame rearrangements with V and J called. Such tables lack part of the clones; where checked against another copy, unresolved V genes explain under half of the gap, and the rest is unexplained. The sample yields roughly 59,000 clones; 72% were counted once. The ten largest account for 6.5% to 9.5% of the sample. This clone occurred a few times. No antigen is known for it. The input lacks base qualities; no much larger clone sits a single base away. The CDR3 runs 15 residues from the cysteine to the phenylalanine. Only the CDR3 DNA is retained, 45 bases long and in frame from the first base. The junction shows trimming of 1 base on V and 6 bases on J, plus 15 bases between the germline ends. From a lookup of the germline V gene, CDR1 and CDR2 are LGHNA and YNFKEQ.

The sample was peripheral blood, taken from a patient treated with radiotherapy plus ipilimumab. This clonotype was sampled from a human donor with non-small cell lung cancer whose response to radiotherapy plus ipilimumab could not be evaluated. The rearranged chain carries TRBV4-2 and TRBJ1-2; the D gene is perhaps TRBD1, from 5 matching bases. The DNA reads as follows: TGTGCCAGCAGCCAAGGGATGGGCAGGGTGCATGGCTACACCTTC. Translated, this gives CASSQGMGRVHGYTF.